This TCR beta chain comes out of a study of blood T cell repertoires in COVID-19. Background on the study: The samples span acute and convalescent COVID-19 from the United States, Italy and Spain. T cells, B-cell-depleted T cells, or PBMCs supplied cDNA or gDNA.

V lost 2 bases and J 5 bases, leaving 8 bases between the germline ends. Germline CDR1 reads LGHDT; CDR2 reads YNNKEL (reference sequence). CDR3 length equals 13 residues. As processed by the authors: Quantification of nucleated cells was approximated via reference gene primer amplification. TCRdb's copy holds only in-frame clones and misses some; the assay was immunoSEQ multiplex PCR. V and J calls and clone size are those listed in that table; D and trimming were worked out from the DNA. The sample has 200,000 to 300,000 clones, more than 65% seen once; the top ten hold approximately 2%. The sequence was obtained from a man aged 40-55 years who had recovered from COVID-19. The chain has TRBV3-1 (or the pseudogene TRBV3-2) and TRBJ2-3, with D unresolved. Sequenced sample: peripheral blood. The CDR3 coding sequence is TGTGCCAGCAGCCAATTCTCGGGAGATACGCAGTATTTT. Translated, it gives CASSQFSGDTQYF.